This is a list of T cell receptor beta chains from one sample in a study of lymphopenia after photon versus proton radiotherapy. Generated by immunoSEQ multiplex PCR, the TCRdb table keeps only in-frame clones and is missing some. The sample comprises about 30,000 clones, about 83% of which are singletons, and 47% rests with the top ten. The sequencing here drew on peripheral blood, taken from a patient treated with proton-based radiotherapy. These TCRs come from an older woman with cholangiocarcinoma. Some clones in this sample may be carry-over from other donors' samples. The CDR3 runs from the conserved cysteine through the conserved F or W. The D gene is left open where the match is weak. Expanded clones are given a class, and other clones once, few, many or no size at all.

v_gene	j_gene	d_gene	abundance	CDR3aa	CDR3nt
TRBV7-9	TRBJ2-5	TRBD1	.	CASSSPRGRGTQYF	TGTGCCAGCAGCTCTCCTAGGGGGCGCGGGACCCAGTACTTC
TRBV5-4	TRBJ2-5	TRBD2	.	CASSLIAGQETQYF	TGTGCCAGCAGCTTGATAGCGGGACAAGAGACCCAGTACTTC
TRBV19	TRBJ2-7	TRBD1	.	CATQTGQGSSYEQYF	TGTGCCACCCAGACGGGACAGGGAAGCTCCTACGAGCAGTACTTC
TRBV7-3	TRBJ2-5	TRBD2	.	CASSKTSGQETQYF	TGTGCCAGCAGCAAGACTAGCGGGCAAGAGACCCAGTACTTC
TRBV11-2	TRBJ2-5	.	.	CASSLAPRTYQETQYF	TGTGCCAGCAGCTTAGCCCCCCGGACATACCAAGAGACCCAGTACTTC
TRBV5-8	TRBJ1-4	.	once	CASSSGETNEKLFF	TGTGCCAGCAGCTCAGGGGAGACTAATGAAAAACTGTTTTTT
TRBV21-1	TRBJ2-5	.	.	CASNSGLAGVGETQYF	TGTGCCAGCAACTCGGGACTAGCGGGAGTGGGTGAGACCCAGTACTTC
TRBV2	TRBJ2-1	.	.	CASSVYRDDEQFF	TGTGCCAGCAGTGTGTACAGGGATGATGAGCAGTTCTTC
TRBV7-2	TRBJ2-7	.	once	CASSPYLNPSYEQYF	TGTGCCAGCAGCCCCTACTTGAATCCCTCCTACGAGCAGTACTTC
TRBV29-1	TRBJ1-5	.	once	CSVELGGNQPQHF	TGCAGCGTTGAGTTAGGGGGCAATCAGCCCCAGCATTTT
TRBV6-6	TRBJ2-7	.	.	CASSYLGVSYEQYF	TGTGCCAGCAGTTACTTGGGGGTCTCCTACGAGCAGTACTTC
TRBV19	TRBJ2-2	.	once	CASKPLGWENTGELFF	TGTGCCAGTAAGCCCCTCGGTTGGGAGAACACCGGGGAGCTGTTTTTT
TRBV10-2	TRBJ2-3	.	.	CASSDGSPDTQYF	TGCGCCAGCAGTGATGGGTCCCCAGATACGCAGTATTTT
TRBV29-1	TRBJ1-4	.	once	CSALTGTGFTTNEKLFF	TGCAGCGCCCTGACCGGGACGGGGTTTACAACTAATGAAAAACTGTTTTTT
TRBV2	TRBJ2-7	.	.	CASSRPYEQYF	TGTGCCAGCAGTCGTCCCTACGAGCAGTACTTC
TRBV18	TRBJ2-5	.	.	CASSSQGGETQYF	TGTGCCAGCTCATCACAGGGAGGTGAGACCCAGTACTTC
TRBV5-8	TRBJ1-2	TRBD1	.	CACSPGTGIYYGYTF	TGTGCCTGTTCTCCCGGGACAGGAATCTACTATGGCTACACCTTC
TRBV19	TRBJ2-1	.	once	CASSVSGTPSSYNEQFF	TGTGCCAGTAGTGTCTCCGGGACTCCGAGCTCCTACAATGAGCAGTTCTTC
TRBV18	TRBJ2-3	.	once	CASSPTDTQYF	TGTGCCAGCTCACCAACAGATACGCAGTATTTT
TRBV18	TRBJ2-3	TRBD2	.	CASSPTLAGGGTDTQYF	TGTGCCAGCTCACCAACCCTAGCGGGGGGAGGCACAGATACGCAGTATTTT
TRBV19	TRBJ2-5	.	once	CASSIGGTLRETQYF	TGTGCCAGTAGTATTGGCGGGACTCTCCGGGAGACCCAGTACTTC
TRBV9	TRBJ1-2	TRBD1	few	CASSGGQGFYGYTF	TGTGCCAGCAGCGGGGGACAGGGATTCTATGGCTACACCTTC
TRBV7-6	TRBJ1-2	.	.	CASSLEMGPGVNYGYTF	TGTGCCAGCAGCTTAGAAATGGGCCCGGGGGTTAACTATGGCTACACCTTC
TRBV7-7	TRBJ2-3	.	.	CASSLGGGADTQYF	TGTGCTAGCAGCTTAGGAGGGGGGGCAGATACGCAGTATTTT
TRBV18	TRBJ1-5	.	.	CASSPLQSSNQPQHF	TGTGCCAGCTCACCACTCCAGAGTTCCAATCAGCCCCAGCATTTT
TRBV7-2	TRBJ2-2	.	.	CASSPVSGAGTGELFF	TGTGCCAGCAGCCCTGTGTCGGGGGCGGGCACCGGGGAGCTGTTTTTT
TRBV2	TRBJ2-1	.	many	CASSYTEWDEQFF	TGTGCCAGCAGTTACACCGAATGGGATGAGCAGTTCTTC
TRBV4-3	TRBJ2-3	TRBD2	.	CASRSPGGTQYF	TGCGCCAGCCGTTCCCCGGGGGGAACGCAGTATTTT
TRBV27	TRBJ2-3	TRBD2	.	CASIPVLKRGNTDTQYF	TGTGCCAGCATCCCCGTCCTTAAGCGGGGGAACACAGATACGCAGTATTTT
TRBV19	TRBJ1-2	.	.	CASSIGPAGLYYGYTF	TGTGCCAGTAGTATAGGCCCGGCTGGGTTGTACTATGGCTACACCTTC
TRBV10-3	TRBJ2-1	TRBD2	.	CAISDLAPGGDEQFF	TGTGCCATCAGTGATCTGGCCCCGGGGGGGGATGAGCAGTTCTTC
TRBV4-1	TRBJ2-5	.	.	CASSQGFSAGSETQYF	TGCGCCAGCAGCCAAGGTTTTTCGGCAGGGTCGGAGACCCAGTACTTC